This T cell receptor beta chain was sequenced during a study of molecular identifiers for immune sequencing clone quantification. TCRdb re-called the PCR reads through MiXCR, storing one row per CDR3 protein. The sample has hundreds of thousands of distinct CDR3 sequences, around a fifth seen once; the top ten hold roughly 0.86%. This clonotype was recorded only once. A much larger clone sits a single nucleotide away, making a read error possible. Specimen: naive CD8+ T cells from blood, with Jurkat cell RNA spiked in. Described subset: FACS-sorted CD8+CD4-CCR7+CD45RA+ naive T cells. The clonotype was recovered from a human donor in good health. Some libraries in this study had Jurkat cell RNA spiked in.

CDR3 sequence reads: CAGRHNEQFF. CDR3 in DNA: TGTGCCGGCAGGCACAATGAGCAGTTCTTC. The chain couples TRBV6-2 or TRBV6-3 to TRBJ2-1; D is unclear. The CDR3 is 10 residues long. Per germline, CDR1 MNHEY and CDR2 SVGEGT.